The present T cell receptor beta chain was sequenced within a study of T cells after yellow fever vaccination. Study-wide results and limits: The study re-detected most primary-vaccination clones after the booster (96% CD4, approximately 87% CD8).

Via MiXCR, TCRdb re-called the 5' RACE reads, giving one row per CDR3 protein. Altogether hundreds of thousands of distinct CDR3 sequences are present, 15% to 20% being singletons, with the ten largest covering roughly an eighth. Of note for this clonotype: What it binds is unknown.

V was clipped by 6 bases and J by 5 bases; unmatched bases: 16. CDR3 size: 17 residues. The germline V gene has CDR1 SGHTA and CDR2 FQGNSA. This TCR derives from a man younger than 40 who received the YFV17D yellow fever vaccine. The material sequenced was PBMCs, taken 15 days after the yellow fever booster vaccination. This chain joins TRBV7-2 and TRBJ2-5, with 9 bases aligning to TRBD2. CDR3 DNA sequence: TGTGCCAGCAGACTAACGTCGACTAGCGGAATGGGGGAGACCCAGTACTTC. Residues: CASRLTSTSGMGETQYF.